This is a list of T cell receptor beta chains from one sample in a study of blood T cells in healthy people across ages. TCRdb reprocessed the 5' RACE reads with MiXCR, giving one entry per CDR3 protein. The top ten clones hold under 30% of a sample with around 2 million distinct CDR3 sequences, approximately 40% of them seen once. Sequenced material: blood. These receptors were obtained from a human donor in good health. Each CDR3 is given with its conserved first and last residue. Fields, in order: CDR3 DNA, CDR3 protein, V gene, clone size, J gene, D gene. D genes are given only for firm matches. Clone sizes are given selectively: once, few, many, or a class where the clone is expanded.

TGTGCCAGCAGCGTACTCCAGGGTTCCGGGGAGCTGTTTTTT | CASSVLQGSGELFF | TRBV7-9 | . | TRBJ2-2 | .
TGCAGCGTTCACGGGACGAACTATGGCTACACCTTC | CSVHGTNYGYTF | TRBV29-1 | . | TRBJ1-2 | .
TGCAGTGCTGTCCCCACAGGGTTTCATAATTCACCCCTCCACTTT | CSAVPTGFHNSPLHF | TRBV20-1 | few | TRBJ1-6 | .
TGTGCCAGCAGCTCACGGAGGACAGGGGTGTCCTCTGGGGCCAACGTCCTGACTTTC | CASSSRRTGVSSGANVLTF | TRBV7-9 | . | TRBJ2-6 | TRBD1
TGTGCCAGCAGCCCTACCATACCTAATAGATTGATTGGAGAGCAGTTCTTC | CASSPTIPNRLIGEQFF | TRBV6-6 | . | TRBJ2-1 | .
TGTGCCAGCAGCCTCAGGGTCTCCGGCAATCAGCCCCAGCATTTT | CASSLRVSGNQPQHF | TRBV7-2 | . | TRBJ1-5 | .
TGTGCCAGCAGTTTATCGGTTTGGCAGATGACTGAAGCTTTCTTT | CASSLSVWQMTEAFF | TRBV27 | . | TRBJ1-1 | .
TGCGCCAGCAGCCCCCGACAGGGTGGTAGCTATGGCTACACCTTC | CASSPRQGGSYGYTF | TRBV5-1 | few | TRBJ1-2 | TRBD1
TGCGCCAGCAGCCAAGTGGGCAGGGGGCTGTACCAAGAGACCCAGTACTTC | CASSQVGRGLYQETQYF | TRBV4-1 | . | TRBJ2-5 | TRBD1
TGCAGTGCTAGAGATGACAGTTATCAGCCCCAGCATTTT | CSARDDSYQPQHF | TRBV20-1 | . | TRBJ1-5 | .
TGCGCCAGCAGCTTTCTACAGGGAGGTGGGAACACTGAAGCTTTCTTT | CASSFLQGGGNTEAFF | TRBV5-1 | once | TRBJ1-1 | .
TGCGCCAGCAGCCAAGATATTTTGGACAGAGAGCAGTACTTC | CASSQDILDREQYF | TRBV4-3 | . | TRBJ2-7 | .
TGTGCCAGCAGTAAATGGCTAGCCGCCTCTGGGGCCAACGTCCTGACTTTC | CASSKWLAASGANVLTF | TRBV6-1 | few | TRBJ2-6 | .
TGCGCCAGCAGCCTAGCCGGGACATTCTATGGCTACACCTTC | CASSLAGTFYGYTF | TRBV4-3 | few | TRBJ1-2 | .
TGTGCCAGCAGCATAGGGGCGAAGGGCTACACCTTC | CASSIGAKGYTF | TRBV7-8 | . | TRBJ1-2 | .
TGTGCCAGCAGCCCGGGACCGACGAACACTGAAGCTTTCTTT | CASSPGPTNTEAFF | TRBV4-2 | many | TRBJ1-1 | .
TGCAGCCTCCGCGACACCGGCGGAGATACGCAGTATTTT | CSLRDTGGDTQYF | TRBV29-1 | . | TRBJ2-3 | .
TGCAGTGCGCCTCCAGGAAAAGTTAACTATGGCTACACCTTC | CSAPPGKVNYGYTF | TRBV20-1 | few | TRBJ1-2 | .
TGCAGTGCTAGAGATCCAGCAGGGAAGGGCGATGAGCAGTTCTTC | CSARDPAGKGDEQFF | TRBV20-1 | few | TRBJ2-1 | .
TGTGCCAGCAGTACTTTAGAGACAGCTTCACCCCTCCACTTT | CASSTLETASPLHF | TRBV28 | once | TRBJ1-6 | .
TGTGCCAGCAGCTTGCGCATGATCTACACCTTC | CASSLRMIYTF | TRBV5-6 | . | TRBJ1-2 | .
TGTGCCAGCAGCTCTAGGACTACCGCCCTTCTTGATACGCAGTATTTT | CASSSRTTALLDTQYF | TRBV7-6 | . | TRBJ2-3 | .
TGTGCCAGCAGCTCGGGTGTAGGGGTCGAGCAGTACTTC | CASSSGVGVEQYF | TRBV2 | few | TRBJ2-7 | .
TGTGCCAGCAGTTTATCAGAGTATGAAAAACTGTTTTTT | CASSLSEYEKLFF | TRBV28 | . | TRBJ1-4 | .
TGTGCCAGCCCGGACAGTTACACCGGGGAGCTGTTTTTT | CASPDSYTGELFF | TRBV6-2/TRBV6-3 | . | TRBJ2-2 | .
TGTGCCAGCAGCTTTAGGTTCGGTGAGCAGTTCTTC | CASSFRFGEQFF | TRBV7-2 | . | TRBJ2-1 | .
TGTGCCAGCAGTTCCCACCACCTAGTTTCAGGGTACAATGAGCAGTTCTTC | CASSSHHLVSGYNEQFF | TRBV6-4 | . | TRBJ2-1 | .
TGCGCCAGCAGCTTGGCCAAGGTACCGAGTCAGATCGCACAATCGGAGACCCAGTACTTC | CASSLAKVPSQIAQSETQYF | TRBV5-1 | . | TRBJ2-5 | .
TGTGCCAGCAGCAACCAAGGGACAGCGAACACTGAAGCTTTCTTT | CASSNQGTANTEAFF | TRBV28 | . | TRBJ1-1 | TRBD1
TGTGCCAGCAGCGAGGAAAGCTCCTACAATGAGCAGTTCTTC | CASSEESSYNEQFF | TRBV12-3/TRBV12-4 | few | TRBJ2-1 | .
TGTGCCAGCTGCAGCAGGGCGGAGGAAAAACTGTTTTTT | CASCSRAEEKLFF | TRBV6-1 | . | TRBJ1-4 | .
TGTGCCAGCAGCCCGGGACAGGGGGCAATCCTGATCTACGAGCAGTACTTC | CASSPGQGAILIYEQYF | TRBV4-2 | few | TRBJ2-7 | TRBD1
TGCGCCAGCAGCTTGGAAGGGGGCTTGGATGAGCAGTTCTTC | CASSLEGGLDEQFF | TRBV5-1 | . | TRBJ2-1 | TRBD1
TGTGCCGGCTCACCGGACAATCAAGAGACCCAGTACTTC | CAGSPDNQETQYF | TRBV18 | . | TRBJ2-5 | .
TGTGCCTCACACCGGGGGGACGACGGCTACACCTTC | CASHRGDDGYTF | TRBV10-3 | . | TRBJ1-2 | .
TGTGCCAGCAGCTCTAGCTTCACAGATACGCAGTATTTT | CASSSSFTDTQYF | TRBV7-8 | . | TRBJ2-3 | .
TGTGCCAGCTCACCGCAAGCTCTAGCGGGGGCCTCCCGGCAGTACTTC | CASSPQALAGASRQYF | TRBV18 | . | TRBJ2-7 | TRBD2
TGTGCCAGCAGTTTTGGGACAGGAGAGTACACTGAAGCTTTCTTT | CASSFGTGEYTEAFF | TRBV12-3/TRBV12-4 | . | TRBJ1-1 | TRBD1
TGTGCCAGCACAAGAACAGGGGGCGCGGATGGCTACACCTTC | CASTRTGGADGYTF | TRBV6-5 | . | TRBJ1-2 | TRBD1
TGTGCCAGCAGCTTAGGGGCCAGCTATAGCAATCAGCCCCAGCATTTT | CASSLGASYSNQPQHF | TRBV5-6 | . | TRBJ1-5 | .
TGTGCCAGCAGCGCCAAATTCAGGGGGTCCTACGAGCAGTACTTC | CASSAKFRGSYEQYF | TRBV13 | . | TRBJ2-7 | TRBD1
TGTGCCAGCAGTGACACCCCCAATCGTAAAGCTTTCTTT | CASSDTPNRKAFF | TRBV2 | . | TRBJ1-1 | .
TGTGCCGCCAGCGGGGGGGAGGACCGAGCGGCAGATACGCAGTATTTT | CAASGGEDRAADTQYF | TRBV15 | . | TRBJ2-3 | TRBD2
TGTGCCAGCAGTTTGCCCGCAGGGAATGGCTACACCTTC | CASSLPAGNGYTF | TRBV12-3/TRBV12-4 | few | TRBJ1-2 | .
TGCGCCAGCAGCTCCCCCTTGCACGAGCAGTTCTTC | CASSSPLHEQFF | TRBV4-1 | . | TRBJ2-1 | .
TGTGCCAGCAGCTTATTGCCCACTGCGGCCGAGCAGTACTTC | CASSLLPTAAEQYF | TRBV7-9 | . | TRBJ2-7 | .
TGTGCCAGCAGTCCGGAAGACAGGGGCCGTCAGCCCCAGCATTTT | CASSPEDRGRQPQHF | TRBV12-3/TRBV12-4 | . | TRBJ1-5 | TRBD1
TGTGCCAGCAGCTTAGGGGTTTTCGGCTACCTCCATGAAGCTTTCTTT | CASSLGVFGYLHEAFF | TRBV7-4 | . | TRBJ1-1 | .
TGCAGTGCTGGAGAAGGAACCACTGAAGCTTTCTTT | CSAGEGTTEAFF | TRBV20-1 | . | TRBJ1-1 | .
TGTGCCAGCAGTTCCCTACCAGCGGGGGTGGCCAGGGAGCTGTTTTTT | CASSSLPAGVARELFF | TRBV6-2/TRBV6-3 | . | TRBJ2-2 | TRBD2
TGTGCCAGCAGTCTAGGAGGGGAGTACTATGGCTACACCTTC | CASSLGGEYYGYTF | TRBV6-6 | . | TRBJ1-2 | .
TGTGCCAGCAGCTTAAGCGGGGGGGCCAGTGAGCAGTTCTTC | CASSLSGGASEQFF | TRBV7-2 | . | TRBJ2-1 | TRBD2
TGTGCCAGCAGCATGAGGACAGGGAGTCATCAGCCCCAGCATTTT | CASSMRTGSHQPQHF | TRBV7-2 | . | TRBJ1-5 | TRBD1
TGCAGCGTTGGGGACAGGGGGAGGAAAACCTACGAGCGGTACTTC | CSVGDRGRKTYERYF | TRBV29-1 | . | TRBJ2-7 | TRBD1
TGTGCCAGCAGTTACTCTGCTAGCGGGCCCCCTAACATTCAGTACTTC | CASSYSASGPPNIQYF | TRBV6-2/TRBV6-3 | few | TRBJ2-4 | TRBD2
TGTGCCAGCAGATATAGGTGGGAGACCCAGTACTTC | CASRYRWETQYF | TRBV12-3/TRBV12-4 | few | TRBJ2-5 | .
TGTGCCAGCAGCCCCGGGACTAGCGGTTGCGATGAGCAGTTCTTC | CASSPGTSGCDEQFF | TRBV5-6 | . | TRBJ2-1 | TRBD2
TGCAGTGCGGCTAGAGGATTAGCGGGAACCTACGAGCAGTACTTC | CSAARGLAGTYEQYF | TRBV20-1 | . | TRBJ2-7 | TRBD2
TGTGCCAGCAGTACCCAGAGGGGAGGGAATGAAAAACTGTTTTTT | CASSTQRGGNEKLFF | TRBV6-6 | few | TRBJ1-4 | .
TGTGCCAGCAGCCCTGGACAAAGGGCCTCTACTGAAGCTTTCTTT | CASSPGQRASTEAFF | TRBV5-6 | . | TRBJ1-1 | .